These 29 T cell receptor beta chains came from one sample sequenced in a study of shared clonotypes between healthy human individuals (dated by TCRdb to about 2020). Preparation of the library involved the immunoSEQ multiplex PCR assay. The source is immuneACCESS, and TCRdb retained only in-frame sequences with V and J called. Part of the clones is not carried over; for the studies checked, unresolved V genes explain less than half of this, and the remainder is unexplained. Across this sample there are about 1.1 million clones, with 70% to 80% seen only once. The biggest ten clones account for approximately 0.5% of the sample. The source material was memory CD4+ T cells from PBMCs. This specimen's cell subset or site label, per the study, means: CD45RA-negative fraction. The receptors shown here come from a man younger than 35 in good health. Some clones in this sample may be carry-over from other donors' samples.

The rearrangement links TRBV9 to TRBJ2-1; weak D call: TRBD1 (5 bases). The germline CDR1 and CDR2 sequences are SGDLS and YYNGEE. V lost 4 bases, J lost 5 bases, and 10 bases lay in between. The CDR3 contains 13 residues. The CDR3 here is CASSQGINNEQFF. In DNA form, the CDR3 reads TGTGCCAGCAGCCAGGGAATCAACAATGAGCAGTTCTTC.

The CDR3 nucleotides read TGTGCCTGGGGCGCTGCCGGGGAGCTGTTTTTT. The encoded protein is CAWGAAGELFF. V usage is TRBV30 and J usage is TRBJ2-2, with D uncertain. Trimming left V 5 bases short and J 6 bases short, with 7 bases between. CDR1 and CDR2 (germline): GTSNPN, SVGIG (reference sequence). This CDR3 contains 11 residues.

The genes are TRBV28 and TRBJ1-4; the match to TRBD1 covers 7 bases. Germline loops: CDR1 MDHEN, CDR2 SYDVKM. There are 14 residues in the CDR3. V shed 6 bases and J 7 bases; nucleotides not matched to a gene: 8. CDR3 loop: CASRLTRQGEKLFF. CDR3 DNA: TGTGCCAGCAGATTGACCCGACAGGGTGAAAAACTGTTTTTT.

The chain has TRBV6-7 and TRBJ1-1; possible D gene TRBD1, 5 bases. TRBV6-7 is annotated as an ORF whose role is uncertain. The CDR3 covers 17 residues. V lost 0 bases and J 3 bases, leaving 17 bases between the germline ends. The CDR3 is CASSYSLTDPRDTEAFF. The CDR3 nucleotides read TGTGCCAGCAGTTACTCGTTGACAGATCCTAGGGACACTGAAGCTTTCTTT.

The chain joins TRBV7-9 to TRBJ2-2; 9 nucleotides agree with TRBD1. V lost 8 bases and J lost 4; bases outside the gene matches: 8. The CDR3 contains 15 residues. Germline values: CDR1 SEHNR, CDR2 FQNEAQ (reference sequence). CDR3 in DNA: TGTGCCAGCCGTACTGACAGGGGGGGCACCGGGGAGCTGTTTTTT. Protein product: CASRTDRGGTGELFF.

V and J are TRBV10-3 and TRBJ1-5; 7 nucleotides line up with TRBD1. The CDR3 loop spans 13 amino acids. Germline CDR1 is ENHRY and CDR2 is SYGVKD. The trim removed 2 bases at V and 7 bases at J, leaving 2 bases unmatched. The CDR3 coding sequence is TGTGCCATCAGTGAGACAGGGGAACAGCCCCAGCATTTT. It yields the protein CAISETGEQPQHF.

The chain couples TRBV7-9 to TRBJ1-4; 9 nucleotides agree with TRBD1. The CDR3 spans 16 residues. J was trimmed by 2 bases and V by 6 bases; bases with no gene match: 7. Germline CDR1 is SEHNR and CDR2 is FQNEAQ (reference sequence). CDR3 amino acids: CASRDRGRGTNEKLFF. CDR3 coding DNA: TGTGCCAGCAGGGACAGGGGCCGAGGTACTAATGAAAAACTGTTTTTT.

This clone occurred a few times. The V gene is TRBV29-1, the J gene TRBJ1-5; 9 nucleotides agree with TRBD1. Germline CDR1 is SQVTM and CDR2 is ANQGSEA. Trimming at V came to 7 bases and at J to 4 bases, leaving 5 bases not matched to a gene. The length of the CDR3 is 13 residues. The CDR3, as DNA: TGCAGCGCGAGGACAGGGGATAATCAGCCCCAGCATTTT. It is translated as CSARTGDNQPQHF.

With regard to this clone: Different DNA sequences within this sample yield the same CDR3. V is TRBV7-3 and J is TRBJ2-1; D unresolved. The length of the CDR3 is 15 residues. From germline, CDR1 is SGHTA and CDR2 FQGTGA. Trimming took off 1 base at V and 0 bases at J, with 7 bases between the two ends. CDR3 bases: TGTGCCAGCAGCTTAAGGGCGGACTCCTACAATGAGCAGTTCTTC. Translating it yields CASSLRADSYNEQFF.

This rearrangement joins TRBV6-1 to TRBJ2-7; 8 bases are shared with TRBD2. V trimming: 6 bases; J trimming: 6 bases; junction bases outside the gene matches: 13. The CDR3 totals 15 residues. CDR1 is MNHNS and CDR2 is SASEGT in the germline V gene. CDR3 bases: TGTGCCAGCAGGGGGAGCGTGGCGGGAGGCCCCGAGCAGTACTTC. Its translation: CASRGSVAGGPEQYF.

This chain uses TRBV5-1 with TRBJ2-1; the match to TRBD2 covers 10 bases. Losses at the gene ends were 0 bases for V and 3 bases for J; bases not matched to a gene: 15. This CDR3 spans 20 amino acids. CDR1 is SGHRS and CDR2 is YFSETQ in the germline V gene. The DNA of the CDR3 is TGCGCCAGCAGCTTGGGGCTATTGAGCGGGAGGGCCTTTGGCTACAATGAGCAGTTCTTC. Translated, it gives CASSLGLLSGRAFGYNEQFF.

The V and J genes are TRBV7-8 and TRBJ1-1; D possibly corresponds to TRBD1 (6 bases). V was cut by 4 bases and J by 1 base, with 10 bases left in between. The CDR3 runs to 14 residues. The germline CDR1 and CDR2 sequences are SGHVS and FQNEAQ. CDR3 coding DNA: TGTGCCAGCAGCTACCTGGGGGCGAACACTGAAGCTTTCTTT. Its translation: CASSYLGANTEAFF.

The chain recombines TRBV7-9 with TRBJ2-2; 9 positions match TRBD2. The CDR3 totals 16 residues. Germline values: CDR1 SEHNR, CDR2 FQNEAQ (reference sequence). The junction had 9 bases not matched to a gene; V was cut back by 5 bases and J by 5 bases. CDR3 sequence reads: CASSPGLALPTGELFF. The CDR3 DNA reads TGTGCCAGCAGCCCTGGACTAGCGCTTCCAACCGGGGAGCTGTTTTTT.

The chain carries TRBV5-1 and TRBJ2-5, with TRBD1 matching over 11 bases. In germline, CDR1 is SGHRS, CDR2 YFSETQ. V lost 4 bases and J lost 5; bases outside the gene matches: 10. This CDR3 has 16 residues. The CDR3 reads CASSPGRDRGMETQYF. The CDR3 nucleotides are TGCGCCAGCAGCCCGGGCCGGGACAGGGGGATGGAGACCCAGTACTTC.

This clone showed up just once. The chain combines TRBV4-1 with TRBJ1-4; 9 positions match TRBD1. V lost 8 bases to trimming and J lost 8 bases; unmatched junction nucleotides: 9. CDR1 is MGHRA and CDR2 is YSYEKL in the germline V gene. CDR3 size: 14 residues. The chain's CDR3 is CASSMGQGQEKLFF. In nucleotides, the CDR3 is TGCGCCAGCTCCATGGGACAGGGACAAGAAAAACTGTTTTTT.

J is TRBJ2-2 and V is TRBV6-6; D unresolved. Trimming shortened V by 0 bases and J by 4 bases, and 6 bases separated the two germline ends. The CDR3 runs 14 residues. Germline V gene data show CDR1 as MNHNY and CDR2 as SVGAGI (reference sequence). DNA of the CDR3: TGTGCCAGCAGTTACTCTGAGCGCACCGGGGAGCTGTTTTTT. This encodes CASSYSERTGELFF.

This clone was seen once. The chain links TRBV7-3 to TRBJ2-1; a weak D match, TRBD1 (6 bases). This CDR3 is 13 amino acids long. Germline V gene lookup returns CDR1 SGHTA and CDR2 FQGTGA. V was trimmed by 5 bases and J by 6 bases, leaving 11 bases between them. The CDR3 reads CASSGGGLNEQFF. In DNA form, the CDR3 reads TGTGCCAGCAGCGGGGGCGGACTCAATGAGCAGTTCTTC.

This chain connects TRBV19 to TRBJ1-1; perhaps TRBD1 as D (5 bases). Looked up from germline, CDR1 is LNHDA and CDR2 is SQIVND (reference sequence). The length of the CDR3 is 14 residues. Between the trimmed V and J ends, which lost 8 bases and 0 bases, there was a span of 13 bases. CDR3 sequence reads: CASYVGGLNTEAFF. The CDR3 DNA is TGTGCCAGTTACGTCGGGGGTTTGAACACTGAAGCTTTCTTT.

The chain uses TRBV28 and TRBJ1-2; 9 nucleotides line up with TRBD1. Germline V CDR1 and CDR2: MDHEN, SYDVKM. V trimming: 5 bases; J trimming: 6 bases; junction bases outside the gene matches: 19. There are 18 residues in the CDR3. For the CDR3, the DNA is TGTGCCAGCAGTCCAGGACAGGGGCTTTTATATGGTCGTCATGGCTACACCTTC. Its protein product is CASSPGQGLLYGRHGYTF.

The V gene is TRBV19, the J gene TRBJ1-2, with D unclear. The germline V gene encodes CDR1 LNHDA and CDR2 SQIVND (reference sequence). This CDR3 has 16 amino acids. The V and J ends lost 2 bases and 5 bases respectively, with 18 bases between them. As DNA, the CDR3 is TGTGCCAGTAGTATATCCATCGGGTCCCAAGGGTATGGCTACACCTTC. Translating gives CASSISIGSQGYGYTF. The full variable domain, rest sourced from reference TRBV19 and TRBJ1-2, is DGGITQSPKYLFRKEGQNVTLSCEQNLNHDAMYWYRQDPGQGLRLIYYSQIVNDFQKGDIAEGYSVSREKKESFPLTVTSAQKNPTAFYLCASSISIGSQGYGYTFGSGTRLTVV.

This clone came up once. The identical CDR3 is also encoded by other nucleotide sequences in the sample. This chain joins TRBV19 and TRBJ1-4; D is possibly TRBD1 (5 bases). This CDR3 comprises 14 residues. Trimming took off 3 bases at V and 5 bases at J, with 10 bases between the two ends. Germline V gene sequence: CDR1 LNHDA, CDR2 SQIVND (reference sequence). The chain's CDR3 is CASSIRGSNEKLFF. The DNA of the CDR3 is TGTGCCAGTAGTATTCGGGGCTCAAATGAAAAACTGTTTTTT.

The V gene is TRBV27, the J gene TRBJ1-1; TRBD1 aligns across 10 bases. Germline CDR1 MNHEY, CDR2 SMNVEV (reference sequence). Trimming cost V 1 base and J 8 bases; bases outside gene matches: 4. CDR3 length equals 14 residues. The CDR3 coding sequence is TGTGCCAGCAGTTTATATCCGGGACAGGGGGAAGCTTTCTTT. Translated, it gives CASSLYPGQGEAFF.

The chain employs TRBV28 and TRBJ2-3; TRBD1 agrees at 7 bases. Trimming took 6 bases from V and 2 from J; bases not matched to a gene: 11. Germline V gene data show CDR1 as MDHEN and CDR2 as SYDVKM. This CDR3 spans 16 amino acids. The CDR3 nucleotides read TGTGCCAGCAGACCCACCCCGGGACAGAACACAGATACGCAGTATTTT. Translation: CASRPTPGQNTDTQYF.

The rearrangement joins TRBV15 to TRBJ1-4, with 10 bases that match TRBD1. J lost 12 bases, V lost 5 bases, and 6 bases had no gene match. Germline V gene lookup returns CDR1 LNHNV and CDR2 YYDKDF (reference sequence). The CDR3 is 13 amino acids. CDR3 protein: CATSVDRGRQLFF. CDR3 DNA sequence: TGTGCCACCAGCGTAGACAGGGGGCGTCAACTGTTTTTT.

The CDR3 spells CASSPGGKQPQHF. DNA of the CDR3: TGTGCCAGCTCACCCGGAGGAAAACAGCCCCAGCATTTT. The chain recombines TRBV18 with TRBJ1-5; D is unclear. The CDR3 covers 13 residues. V was cut by 3 bases and J by 7 bases, with 10 bases left in between. Per germline, CDR1 KGHSH and CDR2 LQKENI.

The rearrangement links TRBV5-4 to TRBJ1-2; 7 nucleotides match TRBD1. Looked up from germline, CDR1 is SGHNT and CDR2 is YYREEE (reference sequence). V lost 4 bases, J lost 7 bases, and 7 bases stayed unmatched. The length of the CDR3 is 13 residues. The CDR3 reads CASSLIYRGGYTF. The CDR3 DNA reads as TGTGCCAGCAGCCTCATATACAGGGGTGGCTACACCTTC.

The CDR3 DNA reads as TGTGCCAGCTCACCAGGGGGCCCCCCCTACGAGCAGTACTTC. As protein: CASSPGGPPYEQYF. The chain has TRBV18 and TRBJ2-7; D is possibly TRBD1 (6 bases). The CDR3 is 14 amino acids. V lost 2 bases, J lost 2 bases, and 10 bases lay in between. Germline values: CDR1 KGHSH, CDR2 LQKENI. Variable domain in full (rest from reference TRBV18 and TRBJ2-7): NAGVMQNPRHLVRRRGQEARLRCSPMKGHSHVYWYRQLPEEGLKFMVYLQKENIIDESGMPKERFSAEFPKEGPSILRIQQVVRGDSAAYFCASSPGGPPYEQYFGPGTRLTVT.

The chain couples TRBV19 to TRBJ2-5, with 9 bases identical to TRBD1. CDR3 length: 15 residues. The trim removed 4 bases at V and 2 bases at J, leaving 5 bases unmatched. CDR1 and CDR2 from the germline V gene are LNHDA and SQIVND (reference sequence). For the CDR3, the DNA is TGTGCCAGTAGTACCCCGACAGGGGGACAAGAGACCCAGTACTTC. Translating it yields CASSTPTGGQETQYF.

Concerning this clone itself: A much more abundant neighbour one base away suggests this may be a read error. The genes are TRBV7-8 and TRBJ1-1; weak D call: TRBD1 (5 bases). Germline assignment: CDR1 SGHVS and CDR2 FQNEAQ. The CDR3 is 13 residues long. Trimming shortened V by 4 bases and J by 0 bases, and 6 bases separated the two germline ends. The DNA for the CDR3 is TGTGCCAGCAGCTGGGACCTGAACACTGAAGCTTTCTTT. Residues: CASSWDLNTEAFF.